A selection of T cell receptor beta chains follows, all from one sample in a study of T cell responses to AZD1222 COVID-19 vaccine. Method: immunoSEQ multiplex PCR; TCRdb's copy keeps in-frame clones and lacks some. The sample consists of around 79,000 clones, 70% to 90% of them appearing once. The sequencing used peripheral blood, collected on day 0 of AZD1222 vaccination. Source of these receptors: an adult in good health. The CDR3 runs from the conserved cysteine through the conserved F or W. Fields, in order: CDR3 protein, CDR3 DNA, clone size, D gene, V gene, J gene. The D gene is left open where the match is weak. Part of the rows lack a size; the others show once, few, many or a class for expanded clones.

CASRADRATNEKLFF,TGTGCCAGCAGGGCGGACAGGGCAACTAATGAAAAACTGTTTTTT,few,TRBD1,TRBV2,TRBJ1-4
CASSVGGAGTDTEAFF,TGTGCCAGCAGCGTAGGGGGCGCGGGGACAGACACTGAAGCTTTCTTT,NA,TRBD1,TRBV9,TRBJ1-1
CASSIFVGQDLFSGNTIYF,TGTGCCAGTAGTATTTTCGTGGGGCAGGACCTCTTCTCTGGAAACACCATATATTTT,NA,NA,TRBV19,TRBJ1-3
CASTPRGTANYGYTF,TGTGCCAGCACCCCAAGGGGCACAGCTAACTATGGCTACACCTTC,NA,NA,TRBV9,TRBJ1-2
CASSLTTHYEQYF,TGTGCCAGCAGTCTGACAACTCACTACGAGCAGTACTTC,NA,NA,TRBV27,TRBJ2-7
CASSLARVREGTEAFF,TGTGCCAGCAGCTTAGCGAGGGTTCGGGAGGGGACTGAAGCTTTCTTT,NA,NA,TRBV13,TRBJ1-1
CASSTSGATNEKLFF,TGTGCCAGCAGTACCTCAGGCGCTACTAATGAAAAACTGTTTTTT,once,NA,TRBV28,TRBJ1-4
CASTAAAGYTF,TGTGCCAGCACTGCGGCAGCTGGCTACACCTTC,NA,NA,TRBV7-9,TRBJ1-2
CASSYGPSGNSYEQYF,TGTGCCAGCAGTTACGGCCCTAGCGGGAACTCCTACGAGCAGTACTTC,NA,TRBD2,TRBV6-2/TRBV6-3,TRBJ2-7
CASSYSGGAKTHTF,TGTGCCAGCAGTTACTCGGGGGGCGCAAAGACACACACCTTC,few,NA,TRBV6-5,TRBJ1-2
CSVEEFRQFF,TGCAGCGTTGAGGAGTTCCGTCAGTTCTTC,once,NA,TRBV29-1,TRBJ2-1
CASSLRGQSGNSPLHF,TGTGCCAGCAGCTTAAGAGGACAGTCTGGTAATTCACCCCTCCACTTT,NA,NA,TRBV7-3,TRBJ1-6
CATAGTPSPLHF,TGTGCCACTGCCGGGACCCCTTCACCCCTCCACTTT,once,NA,TRBV10-3,TRBJ1-6
CASSLLHDAVDNEQFF,TGCGCCAGCAGCTTGTTACACGACGCAGTAGACAATGAGCAGTTCTTC,NA,NA,TRBV5-1,TRBJ2-1
CASSYSKVTPLLPLHF,TGTGCCAGCAGTTACTCGAAGGTGACCCCCCTGCTCCCCCTCCACTTT,once,NA,TRBV6-5,TRBJ1-6
CASSYLGTRNEKLFF,TGTGCCAGCAGCTACCTAGGGACTCGAAATGAAAAACTGTTTTTT,NA,NA,TRBV11-1,TRBJ1-4
CASSLPQTHGYTF,TGTGCCAGCAGCCTACCCCAAACCCATGGCTACACCTTC,NA,NA,TRBV7-2,TRBJ1-2
CASSFGLAGANVLTF,TGTGCCAGCAGTTTTGGGTTGGCTGGGGCCAACGTCCTGACTTTC,NA,NA,TRBV28,TRBJ2-6
CASSQADRGGETQYF,TGCGCCAGCAGCCAAGCGGACAGGGGTGGAGAGACCCAGTACTTC,few,TRBD1,TRBV4-3,TRBJ2-5
CASSSAGTPYNEQFF,TGTGCCAGCAGTTCCGCAGGGACTCCTTACAATGAGCAGTTCTTC,NA,NA,TRBV11-2,TRBJ2-1